These 9 T cell receptor beta chains came from one sample sequenced in a study of T cells in Graves' hyperthyroidism and ophthalmopathy. RNA transcripts provided the source from which TCR beta CDR3 regions were amplified. HTBI primers were employed in a first-round RT-PCR of the TCR CDR3. TCRdb passed the multiplex PCR reads through MiXCR, listing each CDR3 protein once. This table has about 680,000 distinct CDR3 sequences, over 35% appearing once. The specimen was blood. The receptors shown here come from a woman in her 40s with Graves' hyperthyroidism.

The J gene is TRBJ1-1, the V gene TRBV19; D perhaps matches TRBD1 (6 bases). Per the germline V gene, CDR1 is LNHDA and CDR2 is SQIVND (reference sequence). Trimming took 0 bases from V and 1 from J, leaving 15 bases between them. The CDR3 loop spans 17 amino acids. CDR3 coding DNA: TGTGCCAGTAGTATAGATGCGCACAGGGACCCGAACACTGAAGCTTTCTTT. It yields the protein CASSIDAHRDPNTEAFF.

The table lists this clonotype with a few counts. In DNA, the CDR3 is TGTGCCAGCAGCTTAGGAGACAGGGTATGGACTGAAGCTTTCTTT. Its protein is CASSLGDRVWTEAFF. V usage is TRBV7-9 and J usage is TRBJ1-1, with 7 positions matching TRBD1. This CDR3 region has 15 residues. The junction had 7 bases not matched to a gene; V was cut back by 1 base and J by 5 bases. Germline V gene data show CDR1 as SEHNR and CDR2 as FQNEAQ (reference sequence).

As for this clonotype: At one end, the junction sequence differs from germline, possibly due to a read error. This sequence joins TRBV11-2 and TRBJ1-2; D gene unclear. This CDR3 is 12 amino acids long. CDR1 is SGHAT, CDR2 FQNNGV, per germline. CDR3 region: CASSHPPYGYAF. The CDR3 nucleotides are TGCGCCAGCAGCCACCCGCCATATGGCTACGCCTTC.

In the case of this clonotype: One end of the junction varies from germline; a read error may be responsible. This sequence joins TRBV4-1 and TRBJ1-5; possibly TRBD1 for D (5 bases). CDR1 and CDR2 (germline): MGHRA, YSYEKL. CDR3 length: 15 amino acids. This chain's CDR3 is CASSQDEGVNQPRHF. The CDR3 DNA reads as TGCGCCAGCAGCCAAGATGAAGGGGTAAATCAGCCCCGGCATTTT.

This clonotype was found many times. V gene TRBV7-9 combines with J gene TRBJ1-1, with TRBD1 identical over 8 bases. The CDR3 is 16 residues long. Per germline, CDR1 SEHNR and CDR2 FQNEAQ (reference sequence). V lost 5 bases to trimming and J lost 2 bases; unmatched junction nucleotides: 10. CDR3 loop: CASSPPTGGTNTEAFF. The CDR3 nucleotides read TGTGCCAGCAGCCCCCCCACAGGGGGTACAAACACTGAAGCTTTCTTT. The full variable domain, its missing parts supplied by reference TRBV7-9 and TRBJ1-1, is DTGVSQNPRHKITKRGQNVTFRCDPISEHNRLYWYRQTLGQGPEFLTYFQNEAQLEKSRLLSDRFSAERPKGSFSTLEIQRTEQGDSAMYLCASSPPTGGTNTEAFFGQGTRLTVV.

Here the CDR3 DNA reads TGTGCCAGCAGTTACTCGAGGGGCAGGGATTCACCCCTCCACTTT. Its translation: CASSYSRGRDSPLHF. This chain uses TRBV6-5 with TRBJ1-6, with D maybe TRBD1 (5 bases). V was cut by 0 bases and J by 8 bases, with 11 bases left in between. Germline CDR1 and CDR2: MNHEY and SVGAGI. The CDR3 is 15 residues long.

This clonotype was observed a handful of times. At one boundary the junction diverges from the germline segment, which might be a read error. The chain joins TRBV19 to TRBJ1-3, with unresolved D. The CDR3 has 15 residues. Germline V gives CDR1 LNHDA, CDR2 SQIVND (reference sequence). CDR3 residues: CASSMKEASGSTIYF. Written as DNA, the CDR3 is TGTGCCAGTAGTATGAAGGAGGCCTCTGGAAGCACCATATATTTT.

This clonotype was seen ten or more times. This chain joins TRBV9 and TRBJ1-2; 11 nucleotides align to TRBD1. CDR3 length: 15 amino acids. Germline loops: CDR1 SGDLS, CDR2 YYNGEE. V trimming: 7 bases; J trimming: 5 bases; junction bases outside the gene matches: 10. The CDR3 DNA follows: TGTGCCAGCGGACAGGGGGCGTCTGGGCCTTATGGCTACACCTTC. Amino acid sequence: CASGQGASGPYGYTF.

Concerning this clonotype: This could be a read error, since a much larger clone is one nucleotide away. The J gene is TRBJ1-3, the V gene TRBV12-3 or TRBV12-4; D is uncertain. The CDR3 runs 13 residues. Here the CDR3 DNA reads TGTGCCAGCAGACACGGGTCTGGAAGCACCATATATTTT. Its translation is CASRHGSGSTIYF.